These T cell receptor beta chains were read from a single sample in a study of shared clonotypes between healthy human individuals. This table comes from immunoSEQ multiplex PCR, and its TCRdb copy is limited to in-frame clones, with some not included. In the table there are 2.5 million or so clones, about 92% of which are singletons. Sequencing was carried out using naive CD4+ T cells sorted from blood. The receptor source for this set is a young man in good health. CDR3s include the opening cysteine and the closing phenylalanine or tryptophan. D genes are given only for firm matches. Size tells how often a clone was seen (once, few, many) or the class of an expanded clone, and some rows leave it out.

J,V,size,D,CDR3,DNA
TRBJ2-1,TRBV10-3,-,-,CAISESQNNEQFF,TGTGCCATCAGTGAGTCACAGAACAATGAGCAGTTCTTC
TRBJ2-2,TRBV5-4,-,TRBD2,CASSSLAGVTGELFF,TGTGCCAGCAGCTCACTAGCGGGAGTTACCGGGGAGCTGTTTTTT
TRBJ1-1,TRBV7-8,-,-,CASSLSRTGAFF,TGTGCCAGCAGCTTATCAAGGACGGGAGCTTTCTTT
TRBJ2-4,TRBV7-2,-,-,CASSFIRPPGNIQYF,TGTGCCAGCAGTTTCATCCGCCCCCCGGGGAACATTCAGTACTTC
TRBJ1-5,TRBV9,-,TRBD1,CASSGPGQGGSQPQHF,TGTGCCAGCAGCGGGCCGGGACAGGGGGGGAGTCAGCCCCAGCATTTT
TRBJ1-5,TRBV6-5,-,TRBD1,CASSQGGQARSPQHF,TGTGCCAGCAGTCAGGGGGGACAGGCGAGAAGCCCCCAGCATTTT
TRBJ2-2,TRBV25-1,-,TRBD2,CASSVNSGGGELFF,TGTGCCAGCAGTGTCAATAGCGGGGGCGGGGAGCTGTTTTTT
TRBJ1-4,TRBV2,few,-,CASSDDSLKLFF,TGTGCCAGCAGTGACGACAGCTTAAAACTGTTTTTT
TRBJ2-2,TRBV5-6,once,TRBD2,CASSWGSGGPNTGELFF,TGTGCCAGCAGCTGGGGCTCGGGGGGTCCGAACACCGGGGAGCTGTTTTTT
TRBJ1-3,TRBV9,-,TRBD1,CASSAQTGTGNTIYF,TGTGCCAGCAGCGCCCAGACAGGGACTGGAAACACCATATATTTT
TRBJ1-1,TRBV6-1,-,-,CASSEVRRLNTEAFF,TGTGCCAGCAGTGAAGTCAGGAGGCTGAACACTGAAGCTTTCTTT
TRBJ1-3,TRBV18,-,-,CASSPSGSSGNTIYF,TGTGCCAGCTCACCTTCCGGGAGCTCTGGAAACACCATATATTTT